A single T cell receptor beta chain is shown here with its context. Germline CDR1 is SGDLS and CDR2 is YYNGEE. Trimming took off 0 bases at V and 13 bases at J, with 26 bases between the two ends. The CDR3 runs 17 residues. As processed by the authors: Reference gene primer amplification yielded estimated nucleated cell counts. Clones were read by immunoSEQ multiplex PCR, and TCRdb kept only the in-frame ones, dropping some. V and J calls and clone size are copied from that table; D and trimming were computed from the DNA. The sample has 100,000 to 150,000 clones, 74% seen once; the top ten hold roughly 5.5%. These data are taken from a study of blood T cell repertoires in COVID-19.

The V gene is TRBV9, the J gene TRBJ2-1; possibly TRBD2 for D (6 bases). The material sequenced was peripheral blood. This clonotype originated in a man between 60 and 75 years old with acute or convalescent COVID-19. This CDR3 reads CASSVASGLGGSAIQFF. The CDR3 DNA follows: TGTGCCAGCAGCGTAGCGTCGGGGCTAGGAGGGTCCGCGATACAGTTCTTC.